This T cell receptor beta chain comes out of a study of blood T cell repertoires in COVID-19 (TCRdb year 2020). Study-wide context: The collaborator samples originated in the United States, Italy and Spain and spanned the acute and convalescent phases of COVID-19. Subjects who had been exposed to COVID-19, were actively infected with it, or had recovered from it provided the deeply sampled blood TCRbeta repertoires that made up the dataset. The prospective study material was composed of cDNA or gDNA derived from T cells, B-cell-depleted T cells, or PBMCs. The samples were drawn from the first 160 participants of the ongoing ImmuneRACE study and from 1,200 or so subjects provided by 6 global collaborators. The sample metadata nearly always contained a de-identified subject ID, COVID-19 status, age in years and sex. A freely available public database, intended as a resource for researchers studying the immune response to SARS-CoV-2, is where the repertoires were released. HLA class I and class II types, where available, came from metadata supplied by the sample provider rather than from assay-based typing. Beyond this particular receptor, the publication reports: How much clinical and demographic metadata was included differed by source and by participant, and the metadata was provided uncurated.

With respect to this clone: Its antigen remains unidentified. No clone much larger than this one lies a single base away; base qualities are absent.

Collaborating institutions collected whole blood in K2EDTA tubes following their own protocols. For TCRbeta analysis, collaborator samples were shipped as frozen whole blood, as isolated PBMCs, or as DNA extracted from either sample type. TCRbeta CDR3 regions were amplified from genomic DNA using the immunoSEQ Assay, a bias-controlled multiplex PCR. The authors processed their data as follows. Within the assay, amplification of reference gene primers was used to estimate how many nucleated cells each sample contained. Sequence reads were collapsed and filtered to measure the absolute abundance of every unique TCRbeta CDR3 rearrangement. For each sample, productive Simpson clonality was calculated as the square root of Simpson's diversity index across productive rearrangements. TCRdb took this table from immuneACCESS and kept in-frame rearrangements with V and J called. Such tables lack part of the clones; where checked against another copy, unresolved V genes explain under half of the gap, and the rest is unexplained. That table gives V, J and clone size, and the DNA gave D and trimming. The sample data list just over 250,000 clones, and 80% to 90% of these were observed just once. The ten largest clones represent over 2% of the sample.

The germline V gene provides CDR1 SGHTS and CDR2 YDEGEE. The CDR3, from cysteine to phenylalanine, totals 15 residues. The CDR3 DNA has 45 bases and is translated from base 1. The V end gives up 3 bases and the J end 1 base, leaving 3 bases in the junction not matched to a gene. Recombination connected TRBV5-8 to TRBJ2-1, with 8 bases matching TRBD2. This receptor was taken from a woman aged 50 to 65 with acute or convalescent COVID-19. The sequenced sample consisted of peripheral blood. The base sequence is TGTGCCAGCAGCTCTTTAGCGGGGTCCTACAATGAGCAGTTCTTC. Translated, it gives CASSSLAGSYNEQFF.